This passage covers 21 T cell receptor beta chains from one sample sequenced in a study of cytomegalovirus exposure and HLA in healthy donors (dated by TCRdb to about 2017). The method behind the library was the immunoSEQ multiplex PCR assay. The multiplex PCR relied on a mix of 60 forward primers for TCR Vbeta segments and 13 reverse primers for TCR Jbeta segments. TCRdb's version of the immuneACCESS table is confined to in-frame rearrangements and falls short of the full clone set. An unresolved V gene accounts for under half of the shortfall where checked; the remainder is of unknown origin. This sample comprises about 150,000 clones, 70% to 80% of them detected only once. The ten top clones hold 7.7% of the sample. Sequencing was done on a sample of PBMCs. The receptors derive from a man aged 25-45 years in good health and CMV-seropositive.

V usage is TRBV19 and J usage is TRBJ1-3, with 7 bases identical to TRBD1. Germline CDR1 is LNHDA and CDR2 is SQIVND (reference sequence). CDR3 length: 17 residues. With V trimmed by 6 bases and J by 0 bases, 11 bases remained unmatched. The CDR3 sequence: CASSLGTVLYSGNTIYF. CDR3 nucleotides: TGTGCCAGTAGCCTCGGGACAGTCCTATACTCTGGAAACACCATATATTTT.

The chain links TRBV6-1 to TRBJ1-4; maybe TRBD1 (6 bases). The V gene lost 4 bases and the J gene lost 7 bases, with 16 bases spanning the gap. This CDR3 region has 15 residues. Germline V gene sequence: CDR1 MNHNS, CDR2 SASEGT. The chain's CDR3 is CASSGADRSPEKLFF. CDR3 nucleotide sequence: TGTGCCAGCAGTGGAGCCGACAGGAGTCCTGAAAAACTGTTTTTT.

V and J are TRBV27 and TRBJ2-6, with 7 bases identical to TRBD2. Germline CDR1 reads MNHEY; CDR2 reads SMNVEV (reference sequence). V was pared by 10 bases and J by 0 bases, with 6 bases of the junction left unmatched. The CDR3 length is 15 residues. The CDR3 DNA follows: TGTGCCACCACTAGCGAGTTCTCTGGGGCCAACGTCCTGACTTTC. Its protein product is CATTSEFSGANVLTF.

This chain uses TRBV6-1 with TRBJ2-5; TRBD2 matches at 8 bases. This CDR3 is 15 amino acids long. Germline V gives CDR1 MNHNS, CDR2 SASEGT. The junction had 8 bases not matched to a gene; V was cut back by 2 bases and J by 6 bases. Written as DNA, the CDR3 is TGTGCCAGCAGTGAATGGGTCGGGGGGGGACAGACCCAGTACTTC. Amino acid sequence: CASSEWVGGGQTQYF.

The chain employs TRBV29-1 and TRBJ2-1; no clear D. CDR3 length equals 14 residues. With 0 bases removed from V and 10 bases from J, the gap between germline ends came to 16 bases. Germline V gene data show CDR1 as SQVTM and CDR2 as ANQGSEA. CDR3 in DNA: TGCAGCGTTGAAGATAATTGGGCTCTTAGGGAGCAGTTCTTC. Amino acids: CSVEDNWALREQFF.

The V gene is TRBV30, the J gene TRBJ1-5; perhaps TRBD1 as D (5 bases). The CDR3 covers 13 residues. Germline V lookup: CDR1 GTSNPN, CDR2 SVGIG (reference sequence). V lost 0 bases, J lost 4 bases, and 7 bases lay in between. CDR3 region: CAWSVAGNQPQHF. CDR3 sequence (DNA): TGTGCCTGGAGTGTTGCAGGGAATCAGCCCCAGCATTTT.

The J gene is TRBJ2-5, the V gene TRBV30; weak D call: TRBD2 (6 bases). The ends were cut back, 2 bases at V and 0 bases at J, with 10 bases in the middle. The germline V gene encodes CDR1 GTSNPN and CDR2 SVGIG (reference sequence). There are 14 residues in the CDR3. CDR3: CAWSRVADQETQYF. CDR3 nucleotide sequence: TGTGCCTGGAGTCGAGTAGCGGACCAAGAGACCCAGTACTTC.

The chain has TRBV7-3 and TRBJ2-3; TRBD2 matches at 10 bases. V gave up 5 bases and J gave up 6 bases; unmatched junction bases: 14. The CDR3 consists of 17 residues. Germline CDR1 is SGHTA and CDR2 is FQGTGA. CDR3 bases: TGTGCCAGCAGCCCAGCGGGAGGGCGGAGGGGGAGGGATACGCAGTATTTT. It codes for CASSPAGGRRGRDTQYF.

The V and J genes are TRBV12-2 and TRBJ1-4. TRBV12-2 is a pseudogene locus. The CDR3 contains 15 residues. The chain's CDR3 is CASRRGVPTNEKLFF. The CDR3 nucleotides are TGTGCAAGTCGCCGCGGGGTGCCAACTAATGAAAAACTGTTTTTT.

CDR3 amino acids: CASSFFPTGGAEAFF. The DNA of the CDR3 is TGTGCCAGCAGCTTTTTCCCGACAGGGGGGGCTGAAGCTTTCTTT. The chain is built from TRBV7-9 and TRBJ1-1; 9 bases map to TRBD1. Germline CDR1 reads SEHNR; CDR2 reads FQNEAQ (reference sequence). The CDR3 consists of 15 residues. Trimming cost V 3 bases and J 6 bases; bases outside gene matches: 8. Full variable domain (outside the CDR3, taken from reference TRBV7-9 and TRBJ1-1): DTGVSQNPRHKITKRGQNVTFRCDPISEHNRLYWYRQTLGQGPEFLTYFQNEAQLEKSRLLSDRFSAERPKGSFSTLEIQRTEQGDSAMYLCASSFFPTGGAEAFFGQGTRLTVV.

The chain joins TRBV2 to TRBJ2-5, with D perhaps matching TRBD1 (6 bases). The germline V gene encodes CDR1 SNHLY and CDR2 FYNNEI. The V end was cut by 6 bases, the J end by 2 bases, with 13 bases between. CDR3 length: 14 amino acids. CDR3 region: CASRQIQGQETQYF. CDR3 sequence (DNA): TGTGCCAGCAGACAAATACAGGGTCAAGAGACCCAGTACTTC. Combining the CDR3 with reference TRBV2 and TRBJ2-5 gives the whole variable domain EPEVTQTPSHQVTQMGQEVILRCVPISNHLYFYWYRQILGQKVEFLVSFYNNEISEKSEIFDDQFSVERPDGSNFTLKIRSTKLEDSAMYFCASRQIQGQETQYFGPGTRLLVL.

V and J are TRBV4-1 and TRBJ2-5; 7 bases line up with TRBD2. This CDR3 comprises 13 residues. The V gene's germline CDR1 is MGHRA and CDR2 YSYEKL. J was trimmed by 3 bases and V by 4 bases; bases with no gene match: 2. The CDR3 spells CASSPREEETQYF. As DNA, the CDR3 is TGCGCCAGCAGCCCCCGGGAGGAAGAGACCCAGTACTTC.

V and J are TRBV19 and TRBJ2-5, with 11 nucleotides matching TRBD2. With 2 bases clipped from V and 5 bases from J, the junction kept 4 bases outside the gene matches. In germline, CDR1 is LNHDA, CDR2 SQIVND (reference sequence). The CDR3 consists of 15 residues. The CDR3 bases are TGTGCCAGTAGTATACTAGCGGGAGGCGGGGAGACCCAGTACTTC. Its translation: CASSILAGGGETQYF.

This clone was seen a few times. The chain carries TRBV2 and TRBJ2-2, with TRBD1 matching over 8 bases. The CDR3 spans 14 residues. V shed 7 bases and J 5 bases; nucleotides not matched to a gene: 6. The V gene's germline CDR1 is SNHLY and CDR2 FYNNEI. The CDR3 DNA is TGTGCCAGCATAGGGACAGGAAAAACCGGGGAGCTGTTTTTT. It is translated as CASIGTGKTGELFF.

The chain is built from TRBV6-1 and TRBJ1-1, with 8 bases lining up with TRBD1. V lost 7 bases, J lost 4 bases, and 8 bases stayed unmatched. Germline V gene lookup returns CDR1 MNHNS and CDR2 SASEGT. The CDR3 has 14 residues. CDR3 protein: CASNEADRGTEAFF. In DNA form, the CDR3 reads TGTGCCAGCAACGAGGCCGACAGGGGCACTGAAGCTTTCTTT.

This CDR3 reads CASSYPTGKNYGYTF. The CDR3 region has the DNA TGTGCCAGCAGTTATCCGACAGGGAAAAACTATGGCTACACCTTC. The V call is TRBV28, the J call TRBJ1-2, with TRBD1 matching 7 bases. The germline CDR1 and CDR2 sequences are MDHEN and SYDVKM. Trimming took 4 bases from V and 2 from J; bases not matched to a gene: 7. This CDR3 has 15 amino acids.

The rearrangement links TRBV20-1 to TRBJ2-3; possible D gene TRBD1, 5 bases. Trimming stripped 1 base from V and 9 bases from J, with 8 bases between. This CDR3 has 11 residues. Per the germline V gene, CDR1 is DFQATT and CDR2 is SNEGSKA (reference sequence). The CDR3 spells CSARVRETQYF. CDR3 bases: TGCAGTGCTAGAGTCAGGGAAACGCAGTATTTT.

J is TRBJ2-1 and V is TRBV19; TRBD2 might be the D (5 bases). The germline V gene encodes CDR1 LNHDA and CDR2 SQIVND (reference sequence). V lost 6 bases and J lost 0, with 9 bases in between. The CDR3 is made up of 14 amino acids. CDR3 region: CASRVGSSYNEQFF. The CDR3 DNA reads as TGTGCCAGTAGAGTGGGGAGCTCCTACAATGAGCAGTTCTTC. Supplemented by reference TRBV19 and TRBJ2-1, the full variable domain reads DGGITQSPKYLFRKEGQNVTLSCEQNLNHDAMYWYRQDPGQGLRLIYYSQIVNDFQKGDIAEGYSVSREKKESFPLTVTSAQKNPTAFYLCASRVGSSYNEQFFGPGTRLTVL.

This chain joins TRBV19 and TRBJ1-5; D is perhaps TRBD1 (5 bases). Germline loops: CDR1 LNHDA, CDR2 SQIVND (reference sequence). The CDR3 contains 15 residues. With 7 bases removed from V and 0 bases from J, the gap between germline ends came to 13 bases. The CDR3 sequence: CASTDRHYSNQPQHF. CDR3 DNA: TGTGCCAGTACCGACAGACACTATAGCAATCAGCCCCAGCATTTT. Full variable domain (outside the CDR3, taken from reference TRBV19 and TRBJ1-5): DGGITQSPKYLFRKEGQNVTLSCEQNLNHDAMYWYRQDPGQGLRLIYYSQIVNDFQKGDIAEGYSVSREKKESFPLTVTSAQKNPTAFYLCASTDRHYSNQPQHFGDGTRLSIL.

The J gene is TRBJ1-2, the V gene TRBV5-6; no clear D. The V gene lost 4 bases and the J gene lost 9 bases, with 10 bases spanning the gap. Germline loops: CDR1 SGHDT, CDR2 YYEEEE. The CDR3 has 11 amino acids. CDR3 DNA sequence: TGTGCCAGCAGCGGGCGGGTGAGCTACACCTTC. Protein sequence: CASSGRVSYTF.

V is TRBV10-3 and J is TRBJ2-2; tentatively, D is TRBD2 (5 bases). The V end was cut by 6 bases, the J end by 3 bases, with 8 bases between. Germline assignment: CDR1 ENHRY and CDR2 SYGVKD. The CDR3 loop spans 13 amino acids. The CDR3 region has the DNA TGTGCCATCAGGAGGGTTGACACCGGGGAGCTGTTTTTT. As protein: CAIRRVDTGELFF.